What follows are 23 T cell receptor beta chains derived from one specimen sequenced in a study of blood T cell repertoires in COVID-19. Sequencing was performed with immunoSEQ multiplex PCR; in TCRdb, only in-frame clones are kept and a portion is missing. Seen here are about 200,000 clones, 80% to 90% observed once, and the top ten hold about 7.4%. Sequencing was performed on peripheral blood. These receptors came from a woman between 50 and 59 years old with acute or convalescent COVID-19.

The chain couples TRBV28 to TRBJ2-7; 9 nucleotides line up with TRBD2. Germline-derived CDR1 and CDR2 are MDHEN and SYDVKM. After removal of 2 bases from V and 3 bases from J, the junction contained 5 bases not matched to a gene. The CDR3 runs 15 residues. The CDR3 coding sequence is TGTGCCAGCAGTTTAGGGACTAGCCTACTCTACGAGCAGTACTTC. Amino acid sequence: CASSLGTSLLYEQYF.

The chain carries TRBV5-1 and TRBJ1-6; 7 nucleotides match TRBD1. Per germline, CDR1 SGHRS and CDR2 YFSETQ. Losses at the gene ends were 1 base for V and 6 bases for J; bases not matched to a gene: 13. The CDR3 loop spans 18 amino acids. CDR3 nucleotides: TGCGCCAGCAGCTTGACACCATTACAGGGGACTGTTAATTCACCCCTCCACTTT. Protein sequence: CASSLTPLQGTVNSPLHF.

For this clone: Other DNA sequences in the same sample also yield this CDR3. The CDR3 protein is CASSYDRGYEQYF. The CDR3, as DNA: TGTGCCAGCAGTTACGACAGGGGCTACGAGCAGTACTTC. This chain links TRBV6-5 with TRBJ2-7, with 8 bases matching TRBD1. V was clipped by 2 bases and J by 3 bases; unmatched bases: 0. Germline V gene sequence: CDR1 MNHEY, CDR2 SVGAGI. The CDR3 spans 13 residues.

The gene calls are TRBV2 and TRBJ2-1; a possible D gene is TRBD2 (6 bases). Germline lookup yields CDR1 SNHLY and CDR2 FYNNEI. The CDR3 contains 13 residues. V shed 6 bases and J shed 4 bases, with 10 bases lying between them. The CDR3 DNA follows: TGTGCCAGCAGCGTAGCGGCTTACAATGAGCAGTTCTTC. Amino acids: CASSVAAYNEQFF.

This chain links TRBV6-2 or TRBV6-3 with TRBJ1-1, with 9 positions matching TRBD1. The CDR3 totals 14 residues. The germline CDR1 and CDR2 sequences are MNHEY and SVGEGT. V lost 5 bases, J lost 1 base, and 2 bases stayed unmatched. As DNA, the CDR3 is TGTGCCAGCAGTAGGACAGGGGAGAACACTGAAGCTTTCTTT. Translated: CASSRTGENTEAFF.

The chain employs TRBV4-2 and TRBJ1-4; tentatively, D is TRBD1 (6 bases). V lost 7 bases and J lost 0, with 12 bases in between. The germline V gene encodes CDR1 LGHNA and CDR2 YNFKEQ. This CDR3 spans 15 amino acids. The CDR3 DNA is TGTGCCAGCACCCGACAGGAAGCAACTAATGAAAAACTGTTTTTT. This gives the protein CASTRQEATNEKLFF.

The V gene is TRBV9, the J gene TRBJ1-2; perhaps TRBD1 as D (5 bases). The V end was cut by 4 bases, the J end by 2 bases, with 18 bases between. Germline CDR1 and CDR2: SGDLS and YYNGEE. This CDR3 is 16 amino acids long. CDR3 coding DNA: TGTGCCAGCAGCTCTCTCCAGACAGATTTCAACTATGGCTACACCTTC. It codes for CASSSLQTDFNYGYTF.

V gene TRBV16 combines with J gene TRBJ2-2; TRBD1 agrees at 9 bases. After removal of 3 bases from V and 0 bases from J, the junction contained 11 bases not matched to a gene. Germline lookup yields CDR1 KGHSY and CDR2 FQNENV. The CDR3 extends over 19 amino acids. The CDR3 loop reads CASSQNRGQVYSNTGELFF. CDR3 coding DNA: TGTGCCAGCAGCCAGAACAGGGGGCAAGTTTACTCGAACACCGGGGAGCTGTTTTTT.

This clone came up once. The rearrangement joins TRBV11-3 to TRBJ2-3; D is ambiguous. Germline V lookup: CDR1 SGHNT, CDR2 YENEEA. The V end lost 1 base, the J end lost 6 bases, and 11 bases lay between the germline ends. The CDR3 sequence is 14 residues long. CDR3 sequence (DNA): TGTGCCAGCAGCTTAGGCTACCACGAGGATACGCAGTATTTT. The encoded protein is CASSLGYHEDTQYF.

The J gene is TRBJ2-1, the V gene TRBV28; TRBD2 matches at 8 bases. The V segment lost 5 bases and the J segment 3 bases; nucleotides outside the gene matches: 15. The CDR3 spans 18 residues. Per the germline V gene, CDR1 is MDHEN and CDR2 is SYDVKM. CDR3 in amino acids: CASSPSPGLGTIYNEQFF. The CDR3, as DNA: TGTGCCAGCAGTCCGTCTCCGGGACTAGGCACGATCTACAATGAGCAGTTCTTC. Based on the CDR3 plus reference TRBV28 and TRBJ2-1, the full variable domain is DVKVTQSSRYLVKRTGEKVFLECVQDMDHENMFWYRQDPGLGLRLIYFSYDVKMKEKGDIPEGYSVSREKKERFSLILESASTNQTSMYLCASSPSPGLGTIYNEQFFGPGTRLTVL.

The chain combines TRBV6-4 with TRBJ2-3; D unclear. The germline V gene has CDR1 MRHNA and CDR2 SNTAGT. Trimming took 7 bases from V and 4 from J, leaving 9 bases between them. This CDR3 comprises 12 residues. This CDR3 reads CASNKRADTQYF. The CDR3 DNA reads TGTGCCAGCAACAAACGGGCAGATACGCAGTATTTT.

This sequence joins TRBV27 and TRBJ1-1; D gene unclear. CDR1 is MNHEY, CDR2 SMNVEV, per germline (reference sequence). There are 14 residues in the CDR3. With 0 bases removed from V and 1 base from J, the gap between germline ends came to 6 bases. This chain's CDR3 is CASSLSGKNTEAFF. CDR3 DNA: TGTGCCAGCAGTTTATCTGGCAAGAACACTGAAGCTTTCTTT.

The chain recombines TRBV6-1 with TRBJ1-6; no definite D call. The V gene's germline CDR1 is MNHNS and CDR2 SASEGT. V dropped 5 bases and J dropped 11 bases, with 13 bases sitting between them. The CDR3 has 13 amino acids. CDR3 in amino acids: CASSYQIPAPLHF. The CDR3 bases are TGTGCCAGCAGTTATCAGATCCCCGCACCCCTCCACTTT.

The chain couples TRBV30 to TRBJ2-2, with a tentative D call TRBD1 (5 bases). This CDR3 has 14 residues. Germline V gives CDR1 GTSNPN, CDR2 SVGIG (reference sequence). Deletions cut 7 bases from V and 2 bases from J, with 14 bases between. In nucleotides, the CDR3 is TGTGCCTATTCGGTCCAGGGTAACACCGGGGAGCTGTTTTTT. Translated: CAYSVQGNTGELFF.

The CDR3 protein is CASGLAPIAGDLIGGELFF. The CDR3 DNA reads as TGTGCTAGTGGTTTGGCCCCCATTGCGGGAGACTTAATCGGCGGGGAGCTGTTTTTT. The chain uses TRBV12-5 and TRBJ2-2, with 7 bases that match TRBD2. CDR3 length: 19 amino acids. In germline, CDR1 is LGHNT, CDR2 FRNRAP. J gave up 7 bases and V 1 base, and 18 bases lay outside the gene matches.

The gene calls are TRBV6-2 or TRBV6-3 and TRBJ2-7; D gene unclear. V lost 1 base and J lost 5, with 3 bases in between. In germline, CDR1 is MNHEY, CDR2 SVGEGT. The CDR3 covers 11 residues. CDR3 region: CASSYLDEQYF. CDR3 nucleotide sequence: TGTGCCAGCAGTTACTTAGACGAGCAGTACTTC.

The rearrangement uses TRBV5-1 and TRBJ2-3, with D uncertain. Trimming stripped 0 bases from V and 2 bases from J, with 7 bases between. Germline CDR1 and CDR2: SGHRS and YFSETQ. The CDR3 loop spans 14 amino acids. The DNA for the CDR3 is TGCGCCAGCAGCTTGGTAGCCTCCACAGATACGCAGTATTTT. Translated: CASSLVASTDTQYF.

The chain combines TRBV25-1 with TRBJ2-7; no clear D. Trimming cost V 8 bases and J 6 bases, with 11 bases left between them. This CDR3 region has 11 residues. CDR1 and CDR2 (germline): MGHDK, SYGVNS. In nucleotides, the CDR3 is TGTGCCAGCCAAGACATTCTCGAGCAGTACTTC. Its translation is CASQDILEQYF.

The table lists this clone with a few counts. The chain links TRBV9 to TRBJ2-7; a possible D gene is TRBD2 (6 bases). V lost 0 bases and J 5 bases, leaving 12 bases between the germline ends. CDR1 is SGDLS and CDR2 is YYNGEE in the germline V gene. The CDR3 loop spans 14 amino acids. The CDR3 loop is CASSVGLDGHEQYF. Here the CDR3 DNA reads TGTGCCAGCAGCGTAGGACTAGATGGTCACGAGCAGTACTTC.

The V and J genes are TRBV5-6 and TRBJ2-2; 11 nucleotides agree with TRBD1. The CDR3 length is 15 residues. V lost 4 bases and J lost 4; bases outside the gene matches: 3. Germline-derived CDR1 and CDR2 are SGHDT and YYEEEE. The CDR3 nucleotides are TGTGCCAGCAGCCCCGGGACAGGGGGCACCGGGGAGCTGTTTTTT. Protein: CASSPGTGGTGELFF.

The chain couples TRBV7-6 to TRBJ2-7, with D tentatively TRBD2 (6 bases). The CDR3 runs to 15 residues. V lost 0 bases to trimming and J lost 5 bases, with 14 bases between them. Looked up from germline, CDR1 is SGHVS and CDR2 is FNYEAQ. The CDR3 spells CASSLARDGSDEQYF. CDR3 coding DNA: TGTGCCAGCAGCTTAGCGCGGGACGGAAGCGACGAGCAGTACTTC.

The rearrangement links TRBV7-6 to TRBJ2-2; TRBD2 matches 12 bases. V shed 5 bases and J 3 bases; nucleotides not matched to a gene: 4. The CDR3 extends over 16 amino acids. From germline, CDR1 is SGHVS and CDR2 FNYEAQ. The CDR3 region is CASSGLAGLYTGELFF. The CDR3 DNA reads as TGTGCCAGCAGCGGACTAGCGGGATTGTACACCGGGGAGCTGTTTTTT.

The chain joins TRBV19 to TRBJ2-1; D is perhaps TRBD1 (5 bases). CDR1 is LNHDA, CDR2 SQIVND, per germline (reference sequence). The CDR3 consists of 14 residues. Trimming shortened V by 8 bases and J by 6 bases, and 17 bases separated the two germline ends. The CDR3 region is CASLGAQVGNEQFF. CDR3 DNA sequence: TGTGCCAGTTTAGGGGCCCAGGTGGGCAATGAGCAGTTCTTC.